What follows are 3 T cell receptor beta chains derived from one specimen sequenced in a study of CD8 T cells in ankylosing spondylitis. Whole-study results and caveats: Typical of ankylosing spondylitis blood, it appeared, was a TCR beta motif of about eight highly homologous variants.

TCRdb reprocessed the 5' RACE reads with MiXCR, giving one entry per CDR3 protein. The profile covers 200,000 to 250,000 distinct CDR3 sequences, with 15% to 20% appearing a single time and about 42% taken by the ten largest. Their antigen targets remain unknown. The sequenced sample consisted of blood, either unsorted or a sorted T cell fraction (not recorded which). The source of these receptors is a male donor with ankylosing spondylitis.

This clonotype was counted only a few times. The chain links TRBV7-3 to TRBJ1-6; D remains ambiguous. Per the germline V gene, CDR1 is SGHTA and CDR2 is FQGTGA. V gave up 2 bases and J gave up 1 base, with 9 bases separating them. The CDR3 loop spans 16 amino acids. The CDR3 nucleotides read TGTGCCAGCAGCTTAGAGGGAGGGTCCTATAATTCACCCCTCCACTTT. This encodes CASSLEGGSYNSPLHF.

This chain links TRBV20-1 with TRBJ2-7; 8 bases are a match to TRBD1. This CDR3 spans 13 amino acids. Trimming removed 2 bases from V and 5 bases from J; junction bases left unmatched: 5. CDR1 DFQATT and CDR2 SNEGSKA come from the germline V gene (reference sequence). Written as DNA, the CDR3 is TGCAGTGCTAGACCGCGGACAGGGAACGAGCAGTACTTC. Amino acids: CSARPRTGNEQYF.

The chain recombines TRBV18 with TRBJ1-6; 10 nucleotides align to TRBD1. The CDR3 length is 15 residues. Looked up from germline, CDR1 is KGHSH and CDR2 is LQKENI. V was clipped by 0 bases and J by 9 bases; unmatched bases: 2. The chain's CDR3 is CASSPPDRGLSPLHF. CDR3 DNA: TGTGCCAGCTCACCACCTGACAGGGGGCTTTCACCCCTCCACTTT.